This TCR beta chain was captured by sequencing in a study of T cell responses to AZD1222 COVID-19 vaccine. Sequencing used immunoSEQ multiplex PCR; TCRdb keeps in-frame clones, though not all of them. The repertoire holds about 92,000 clones, 88% seen once, with around 5.5% in the top ten. The CDR3 consists of 19 residues. Trimming took off 1 base at V and 0 bases at J, with 18 bases between the two ends. Germline lookup yields CDR1 SGHVS and CDR2 FQNEAQ. Overall study results and limits: Clonal diversity may have been underestimated, and the donors were mostly white British, with more females than males.

Regarding this clone: Its antigen remains unidentified.

The chain uses TRBV7-8 and TRBJ2-2, with D uncertain. The origin of this receptor is an adult in good health. The sample consisted of peripheral blood, taken on day 0 of AZD1222 vaccination. CDR3 sequence: CASSLGARVQSANTGELFF. The DNA for the CDR3 is TGTGCCAGCAGCTTAGGAGCTAGGGTTCAGTCCGCGAACACCGGGGAGCTGTTTTTT.